These 17 T cell receptor beta chains share one sample of origin, sequenced in a study of technical replicates of blood from a handful of donors. Sequencing used immunoSEQ multiplex PCR; TCRdb keeps in-frame clones, though not all of them. The sample holds some 70,000 clones; 95% to 98% are singletons and the top ten take about 0.26%. Sample: T cells isolated from PBMCs. The receptors were sampled from a human donor in good health.

CDR3 residues: CASRIHGNTGELFF. CDR3 DNA sequence: TGTGCCAGCAGAATTCACGGGAACACCGGGGAGCTGTTTTTT. This chain connects TRBV28 to TRBJ2-2; D gene unclear. CDR1 is MDHEN and CDR2 is SYDVKM in the germline V gene. V was pared by 6 bases and J by 1 base, with 9 bases between. This CDR3 contains 14 residues.

V usage is TRBV5-5 and J usage is TRBJ1-4, with TRBD1 identical over 8 bases. The V and J ends lost 0 bases and 10 bases, in that order; junction bases with no gene match: 8. This CDR3 has 15 residues. CDR1 is SGHKS, CDR2 YYEKEE, per germline (reference sequence). The CDR3 protein is CASSLAADRGLKLFF. CDR3 DNA sequence: TGTGCCAGCAGCTTGGCCGCCGACAGGGGTCTAAAACTGTTTTTT.

The chain has TRBV4-1 and TRBJ2-7; 9 bases line up with TRBD1. Trimming at V came to 4 bases and at J to 1 base, leaving 5 bases not matched to a gene. The germline V gene encodes CDR1 MGHRA and CDR2 YSYEKL. CDR3 size: 15 residues. In nucleotides, the CDR3 is TGCGCCAGCAGCCGGGACAGGGCTGGGTCCTACGAGCAGTACTTC. Translated, it gives CASSRDRAGSYEQYF.

The chain carries TRBV7-3 and TRBJ2-1, with unresolved D. CDR3 length equals 15 residues. Trimming pared 3 bases from V and 0 bases from J, leaving 9 bases between. CDR1 and CDR2 (germline): SGHTA, FQGTGA. The CDR3 sequence: CASSFTSSSYNEQFF. The DNA of the CDR3 is TGTGCCAGCAGCTTCACGTCTAGCTCCTACAATGAGCAGTTCTTC.

The chain couples TRBV27 to TRBJ2-1, with TRBD2 identical over 8 bases. V lost 5 bases to trimming and J lost 5 bases; unmatched junction nucleotides: 11. CDR1 and CDR2 (germline): MNHEY, SMNVEV (reference sequence). CDR3 length equals 16 residues. The CDR3 nucleotides read TGTGCCAGCAGTCTACAATTAGCGGGACGGAACAATGAGCAGTTCTTC. This codes for CASSLQLAGRNNEQFF.

This clone appeared once. The chain links TRBV27 to TRBJ2-3; TRBD2 matches at 12 bases. The CDR3 is made up of 18 amino acids. Germline V gene sequence: CDR1 MNHEY, CDR2 SMNVEV (reference sequence). The V segment lost 5 bases and the J segment 0 bases; nucleotides outside the gene matches: 9. CDR3 bases: TGTGCCAGCAGTGCGACTAGCGGGGGCTATGCTAGCACAGATACGCAGTATTTT. Protein sequence: CASSATSGGYASTDTQYF.

The rearrangement uses TRBV9 and TRBJ2-7; a possible D gene is TRBD2 (6 bases). This CDR3 has 15 residues. Germline CDR1 and CDR2: SGDLS and YYNGEE. V gave up 4 bases and J gave up 5 bases, with 19 bases separating them. CDR3 in amino acids: CASSPSGGRLNEQYF. CDR3 sequence (DNA): TGTGCCAGCAGCCCCTCCGGAGGGAGATTGAACGAGCAGTACTTC.

CDR3 in amino acids: CASSVTGGDEQYF. CDR3 sequence (DNA): TGTGCCAGCAGTGTGACAGGGGGCGACGAGCAGTACTTC. The J gene is TRBJ2-7, the V gene TRBV25-1, with 10 bases fitting TRBD1. The CDR3 is 13 amino acids. The germline V gene has CDR1 MGHDK and CDR2 SYGVNS. The ends lost 4 bases at V and 5 bases at J; junction bases unmatched: 2.

The chain recombines TRBV27 with TRBJ2-3; 12 bases agree with TRBD2. Trimming took 4 bases from V and 5 from J; bases not matched to a gene: 4. The CDR3 has 15 residues. Germline V gene data show CDR1 as MNHEY and CDR2 as SMNVEV (reference sequence). CDR3: CASSSWTSGKDTQYF. CDR3 coding DNA: TGTGCCAGCAGTTCTTGGACTAGCGGGAAAGATACGCAGTATTTT.

The V and J genes are TRBV19 and TRBJ2-7; perhaps TRBD2 as D (6 bases). CDR1 is LNHDA and CDR2 is SQIVND in the germline V gene (reference sequence). V lost 3 bases and J 3 bases, leaving 6 bases between the germline ends. This CDR3 spans 12 amino acids. The CDR3 spells CASSIGSYEQYF. CDR3 bases: TGTGCCAGTAGTATCGGGAGCTACGAGCAGTACTTC. The full variable domain, with the rest looked up from reference TRBV19 and TRBJ2-7, is DGGITQSPKYLFRKEGQNVTLSCEQNLNHDAMYWYRQDPGQGLRLIYYSQIVNDFQKGDIAEGYSVSREKKESFPLTVTSAQKNPTAFYLCASSIGSYEQYFGPGTRLTVT.

V gene TRBV28 combines with J gene TRBJ2-1; 7 positions match TRBD2. V was pared by 3 bases and J by 8 bases, with 10 bases of the junction left unmatched. The CDR3 has 15 residues. Germline-derived CDR1 and CDR2 are MDHEN and SYDVKM. The CDR3 DNA is TGTGCCAGCAGTTTTCGCGGGAGCGGGTACTATGAGCAGTTCTTC. Amino acids: CASSFRGSGYYEQFF.

This clone occurred a few times. The chain has TRBV11-3 and TRBJ2-3, with D maybe TRBD1 (5 bases). Trimming took off 2 bases at V and 4 bases at J, with 7 bases between the two ends. The CDR3 loop spans 13 amino acids. The germline V gene has CDR1 SGHNT and CDR2 YENEEA. The CDR3 loop is CASSLQGPDTQYF. CDR3 DNA: TGTGCCAGCAGCTTACAGGGCCCAGATACGCAGTATTTT.

This clone is a singleton in its sample. J is TRBJ2-7 and V is TRBV7-9; TRBD1 agrees at 11 bases. The CDR3 has 15 residues. Losses at the gene ends were 5 bases for V and 5 bases for J; bases not matched to a gene: 8. Germline loops: CDR1 SEHNR, CDR2 FQNEAQ (reference sequence). In DNA, the CDR3 is TGTGCCAGCAGCACAAGAGGGACAGGGGGTAACGAGCAGTACTTC. The encoded protein is CASSTRGTGGNEQYF. Using reference TRBV7-9 and TRBJ2-7 for the parts outside the CDR3, the full variable domain is DTGVSQNPRHKITKRGQNVTFRCDPISEHNRLYWYRQTLGQGPEFLTYFQNEAQLEKSRLLSDRFSAERPKGSFSTLEIQRTEQGDSAMYLCASSTRGTGGNEQYFGPGTRLTVT.

The gene calls are TRBV28 and TRBJ1-2, with D unresolved. V was shortened by 8 bases and J by 1 base, with 8 bases between the two germline ends. The CDR3 loop spans 12 amino acids. In germline, CDR1 is MDHEN, CDR2 SYDVKM. The CDR3 DNA sequence: TGTGCCAGCGGAGCAGTTAACTATGGCTACACCTTC. It translates to CASGAVNYGYTF.

This rearrangement joins TRBV4-1 to TRBJ2-5, with TRBD1 as a possible D gene (6 bases). This CDR3 is 15 amino acids long. Germline-derived CDR1 and CDR2 are MGHRA and YSYEKL. The V and J ends lost 4 bases and 0 bases respectively, with 12 bases between them. Here the CDR3 reads CASSLDGTYQETQYF. DNA of the CDR3: TGCGCCAGCAGCCTAGACGGGACATACCAAGAGACCCAGTACTTC.

The chain has TRBV28 and TRBJ1-1, with TRBD1 matching 9 bases. With 5 bases clipped from V and 0 bases from J, the junction kept 4 bases outside the gene matches. The CDR3 consists of 15 residues. Germline V gives CDR1 MDHEN, CDR2 SYDVKM. CDR3 protein: CASSPGDRVNTEAFF. In DNA form, the CDR3 reads TGTGCCAGCAGTCCCGGGGACAGGGTGAACACTGAAGCTTTCTTT.

The rearrangement joins TRBV30 to TRBJ2-7; TRBD2 aligns across 8 bases. Per germline, CDR1 GTSNPN and CDR2 SVGIG (reference sequence). The CDR3 totals 14 residues. The trim removed 5 bases at V and 6 bases at J, leaving 12 bases unmatched. The CDR3: CAWSARAGATEQYF. The CDR3 DNA reads as TGTGCCTGGTCTGCCAGAGCGGGAGCTACCGAGCAGTACTTC.